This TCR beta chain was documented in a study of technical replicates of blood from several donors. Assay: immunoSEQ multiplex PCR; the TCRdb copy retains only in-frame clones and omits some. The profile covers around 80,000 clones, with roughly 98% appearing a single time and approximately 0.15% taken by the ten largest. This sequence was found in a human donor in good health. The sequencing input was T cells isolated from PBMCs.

CDR3 protein: CASSVGPTNSGNTIYF. The CDR3 DNA reads as TGCGCCAGCAGCGTGGGACCGACTAACTCTGGAAACACCATATATTTT. The rearrangement links TRBV5-1 to TRBJ1-3, with a weak D call TRBD1 (5 bases). CDR3 length: 16 amino acids. V shed 4 bases and J shed 0 bases, with 14 bases lying between them. From germline, CDR1 is SGHRS and CDR2 YFSETQ.